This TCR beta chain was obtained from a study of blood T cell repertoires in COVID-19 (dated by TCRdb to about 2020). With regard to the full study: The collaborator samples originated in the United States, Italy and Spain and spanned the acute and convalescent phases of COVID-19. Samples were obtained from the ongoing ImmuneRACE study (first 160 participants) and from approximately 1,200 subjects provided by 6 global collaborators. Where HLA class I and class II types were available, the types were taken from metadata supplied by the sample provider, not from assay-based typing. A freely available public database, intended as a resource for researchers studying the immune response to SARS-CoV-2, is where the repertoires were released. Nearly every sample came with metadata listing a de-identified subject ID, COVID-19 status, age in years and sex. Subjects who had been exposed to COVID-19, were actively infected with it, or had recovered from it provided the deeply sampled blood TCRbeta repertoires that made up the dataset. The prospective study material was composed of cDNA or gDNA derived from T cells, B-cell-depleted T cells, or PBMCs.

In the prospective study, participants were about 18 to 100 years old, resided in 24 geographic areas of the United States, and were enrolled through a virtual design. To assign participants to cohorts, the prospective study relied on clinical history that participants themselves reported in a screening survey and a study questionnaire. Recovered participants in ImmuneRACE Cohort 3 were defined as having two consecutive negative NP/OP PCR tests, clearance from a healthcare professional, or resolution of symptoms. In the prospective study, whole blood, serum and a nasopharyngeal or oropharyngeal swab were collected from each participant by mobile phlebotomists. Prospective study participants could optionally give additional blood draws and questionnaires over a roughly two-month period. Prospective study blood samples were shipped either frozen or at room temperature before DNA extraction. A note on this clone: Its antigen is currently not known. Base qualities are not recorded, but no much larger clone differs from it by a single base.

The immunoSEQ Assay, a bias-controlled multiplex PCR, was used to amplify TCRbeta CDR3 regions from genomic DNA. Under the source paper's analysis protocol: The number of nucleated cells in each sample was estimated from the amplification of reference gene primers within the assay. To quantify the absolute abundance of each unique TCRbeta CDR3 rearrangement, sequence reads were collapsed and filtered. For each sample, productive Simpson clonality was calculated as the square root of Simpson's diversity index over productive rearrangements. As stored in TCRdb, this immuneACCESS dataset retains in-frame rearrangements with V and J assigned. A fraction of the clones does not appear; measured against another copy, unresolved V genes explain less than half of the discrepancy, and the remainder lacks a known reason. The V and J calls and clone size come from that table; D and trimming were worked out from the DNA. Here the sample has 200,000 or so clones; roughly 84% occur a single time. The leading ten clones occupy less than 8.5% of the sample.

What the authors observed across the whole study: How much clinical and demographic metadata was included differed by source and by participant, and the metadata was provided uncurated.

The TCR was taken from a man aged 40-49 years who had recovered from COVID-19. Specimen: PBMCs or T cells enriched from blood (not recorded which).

The DNA sequence follows: TGCAGTGCCGCGGGGGGATATGAGCAGTTCTTC. Its protein is CSAAGGYEQFF. This sequence uses TRBV20-1 and TRBJ2-1; 8 bases in the middle match TRBD2. Its CDR3 holds 11 amino acids, cysteine through phenylalanine. This entry keeps only the CDR3 DNA: 33 bases, framed from base 1. CDR1 and CDR2 are drawn from the germline V gene (reference sequence): DFQATT, SNEGSKA. Trimmed from V: 6 bases; trimmed from J: 8 bases; junction bases lacking a gene match: 3.